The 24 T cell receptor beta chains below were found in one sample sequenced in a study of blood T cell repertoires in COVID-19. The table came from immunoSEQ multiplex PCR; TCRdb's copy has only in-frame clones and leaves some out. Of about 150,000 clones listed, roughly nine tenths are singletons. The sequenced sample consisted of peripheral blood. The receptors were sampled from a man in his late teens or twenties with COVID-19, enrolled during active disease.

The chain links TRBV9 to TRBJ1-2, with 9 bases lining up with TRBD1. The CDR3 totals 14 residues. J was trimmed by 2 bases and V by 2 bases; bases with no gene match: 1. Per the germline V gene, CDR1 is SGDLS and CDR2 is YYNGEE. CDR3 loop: CASSVDRGNYGYTF. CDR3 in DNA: TGTGCCAGCAGCGTGGACAGGGGAAACTATGGCTACACCTTC.

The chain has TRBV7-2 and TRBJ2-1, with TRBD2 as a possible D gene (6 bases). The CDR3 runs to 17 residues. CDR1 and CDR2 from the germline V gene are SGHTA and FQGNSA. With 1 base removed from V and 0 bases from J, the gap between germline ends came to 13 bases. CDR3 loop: CASSLVPSAYSYNEQFF. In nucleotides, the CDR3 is TGTGCCAGCAGCTTAGTCCCTAGCGCTTACTCCTACAATGAGCAGTTCTTC. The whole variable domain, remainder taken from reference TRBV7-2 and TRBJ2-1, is GAGVSQSPSNKVTEKGKDVELRCDPISGHTALYWYRQSLGQGLEFLIYFQGNSAPDKSGLPSDRFSAERTGGSVSTLTIQRTQQEDSAVYLCASSLVPSAYSYNEQFFGPGTRLTVL.

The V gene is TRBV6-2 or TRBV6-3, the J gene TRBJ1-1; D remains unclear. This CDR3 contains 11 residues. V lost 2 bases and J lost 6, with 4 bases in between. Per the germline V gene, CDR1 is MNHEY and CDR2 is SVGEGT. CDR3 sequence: CASSYPAEAFF. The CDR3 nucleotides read TGTGCCAGCAGTTACCCTGCTGAAGCTTTCTTT.

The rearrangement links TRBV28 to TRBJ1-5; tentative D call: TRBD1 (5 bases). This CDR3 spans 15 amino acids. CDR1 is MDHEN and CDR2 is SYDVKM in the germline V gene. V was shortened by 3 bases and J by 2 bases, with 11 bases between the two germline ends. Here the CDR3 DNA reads TGTGCCAGCAGTTTCTCCAGGGTGCGCAATCAGCCCCAGCATTTT. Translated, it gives CASSFSRVRNQPQHF.

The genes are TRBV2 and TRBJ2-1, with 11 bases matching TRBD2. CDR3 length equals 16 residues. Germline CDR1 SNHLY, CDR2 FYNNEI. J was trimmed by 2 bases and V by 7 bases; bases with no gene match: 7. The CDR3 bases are TGTGCCAGCACCGCCCCGGGACTAGCGGCCTACAATGAGCAGTTCTTC. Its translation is CASTAPGLAAYNEQFF.

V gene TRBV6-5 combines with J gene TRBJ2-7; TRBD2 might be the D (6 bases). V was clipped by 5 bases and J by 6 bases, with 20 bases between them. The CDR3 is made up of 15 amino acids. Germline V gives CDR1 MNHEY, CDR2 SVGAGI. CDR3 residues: CASSTSPGLDREQYF. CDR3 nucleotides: TGTGCCAGCAGTACCTCTCCGGGACTGGATCGCGAGCAGTACTTC.

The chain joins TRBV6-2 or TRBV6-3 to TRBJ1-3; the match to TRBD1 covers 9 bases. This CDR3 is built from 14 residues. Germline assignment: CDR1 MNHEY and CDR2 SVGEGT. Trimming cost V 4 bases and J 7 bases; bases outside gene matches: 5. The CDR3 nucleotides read TGTGCCAGCAGTTCAGGGACAGGGTGGAACACCATATATTTT. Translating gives CASSSGTGWNTIYF.

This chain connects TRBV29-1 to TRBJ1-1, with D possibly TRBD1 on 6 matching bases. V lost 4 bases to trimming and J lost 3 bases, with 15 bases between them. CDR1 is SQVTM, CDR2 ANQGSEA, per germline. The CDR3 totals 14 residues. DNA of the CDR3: TGCAGCGTTGCTTGGGGTAAGGGGGACACTGAAGCTTTCTTT. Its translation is CSVAWGKGDTEAFF.

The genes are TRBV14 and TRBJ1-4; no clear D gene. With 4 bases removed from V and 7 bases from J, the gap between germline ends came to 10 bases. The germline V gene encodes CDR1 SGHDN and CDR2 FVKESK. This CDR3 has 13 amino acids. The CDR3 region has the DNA TGTGCCAGCAGCCCGCGCCTTGGTGAAAAACTGTTTTTT. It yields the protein CASSPRLGEKLFF.

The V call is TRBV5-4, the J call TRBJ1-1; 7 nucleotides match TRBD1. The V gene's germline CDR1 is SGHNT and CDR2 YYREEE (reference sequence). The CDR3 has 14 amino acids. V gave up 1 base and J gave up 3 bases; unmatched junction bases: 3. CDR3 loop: CASSLNRGDTEAFF. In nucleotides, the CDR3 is TGTGCCAGCAGCTTGAACAGGGGTGACACTGAAGCTTTCTTT. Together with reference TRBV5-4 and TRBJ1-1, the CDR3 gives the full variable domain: ETGVTQSPTHLIKTRGQQVTLRCSSQSGHNTVSWYQQALGQGPQFIFQYYREEENGRGNFPPRFSGLQFPNYSSELNVNALELDDSALYLCASSLNRGDTEAFFGQGTRLTVV.

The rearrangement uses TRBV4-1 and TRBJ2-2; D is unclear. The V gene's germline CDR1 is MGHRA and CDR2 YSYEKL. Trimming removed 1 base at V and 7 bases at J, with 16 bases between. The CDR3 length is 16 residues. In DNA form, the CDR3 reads TGCGCCAGCAGCCAAGGCCGGTCCACAGTCGACGGGGAGCTGTTTTTT. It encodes CASSQGRSTVDGELFF.

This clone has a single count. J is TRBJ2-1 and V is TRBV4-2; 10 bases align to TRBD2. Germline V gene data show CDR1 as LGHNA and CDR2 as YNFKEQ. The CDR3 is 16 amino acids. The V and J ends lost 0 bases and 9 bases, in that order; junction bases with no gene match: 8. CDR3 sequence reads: CASSQDLASGSVEQFF. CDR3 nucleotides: TGTGCCAGCAGCCAAGATTTAGCTAGCGGGAGTGTTGAGCAGTTCTTC.

CDR3 bases: TGTGCCAGCAGCTTAGTGTACGGTTCCTACTCCTACGAGCAGTACTTC. Encoded protein: CASSLVYGSYSYEQYF. The chain combines TRBV11-2 with TRBJ2-7; unclear D gene. V was pared by 1 base and J by 0 bases, with 13 bases between. The CDR3 sequence is 16 residues long. Germline loops: CDR1 SGHAT, CDR2 FQNNGV.

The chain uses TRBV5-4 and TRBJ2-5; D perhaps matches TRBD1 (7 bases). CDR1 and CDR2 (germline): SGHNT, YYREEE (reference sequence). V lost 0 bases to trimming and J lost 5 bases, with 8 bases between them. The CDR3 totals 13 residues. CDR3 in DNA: TGTGCCAGCAGCTTGGCAGGGGGGGAGACCCAGTACTTC. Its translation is CASSLAGGETQYF.

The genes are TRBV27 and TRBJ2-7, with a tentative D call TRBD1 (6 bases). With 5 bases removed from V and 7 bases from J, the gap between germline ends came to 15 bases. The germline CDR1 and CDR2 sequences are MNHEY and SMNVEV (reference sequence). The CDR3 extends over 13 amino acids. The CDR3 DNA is TGTGCCAGCAGTCCACAGGGAGTGAGGGAGCAGTACTTC. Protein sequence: CASSPQGVREQYF.

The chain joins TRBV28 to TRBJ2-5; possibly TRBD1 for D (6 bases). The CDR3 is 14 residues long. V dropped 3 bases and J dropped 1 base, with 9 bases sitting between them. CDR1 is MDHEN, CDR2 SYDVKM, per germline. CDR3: CASSFRDTQETQYF. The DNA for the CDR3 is TGTGCCAGCAGTTTCAGGGACACCCAAGAGACCCAGTACTTC. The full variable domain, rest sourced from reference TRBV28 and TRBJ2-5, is DVKVTQSSRYLVKRTGEKVFLECVQDMDHENMFWYRQDPGLGLRLIYFSYDVKMKEKGDIPEGYSVSREKKERFSLILESASTNQTSMYLCASSFRDTQETQYFGPGTRLLVL.

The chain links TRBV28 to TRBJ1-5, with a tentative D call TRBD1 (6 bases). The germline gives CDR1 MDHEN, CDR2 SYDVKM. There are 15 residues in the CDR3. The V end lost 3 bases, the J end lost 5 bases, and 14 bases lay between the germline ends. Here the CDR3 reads CASSFGGGNYQPQHF. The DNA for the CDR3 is TGTGCCAGCAGTTTCGGGGGGGGCAACTATCAGCCCCAGCATTTT. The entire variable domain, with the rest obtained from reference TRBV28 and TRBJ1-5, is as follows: DVKVTQSSRYLVKRTGEKVFLECVQDMDHENMFWYRQDPGLGLRLIYFSYDVKMKEKGDIPEGYSVSREKKERFSLILESASTNQTSMYLCASSFGGGNYQPQHFGDGTRLSIL.

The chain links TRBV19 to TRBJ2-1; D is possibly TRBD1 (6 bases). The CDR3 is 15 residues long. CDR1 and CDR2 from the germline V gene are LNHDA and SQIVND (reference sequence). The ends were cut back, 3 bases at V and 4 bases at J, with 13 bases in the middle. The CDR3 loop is CASSMERQGYNEQFF. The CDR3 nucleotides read TGTGCCAGTAGTATGGAAAGGCAGGGGTACAATGAGCAGTTCTTC.

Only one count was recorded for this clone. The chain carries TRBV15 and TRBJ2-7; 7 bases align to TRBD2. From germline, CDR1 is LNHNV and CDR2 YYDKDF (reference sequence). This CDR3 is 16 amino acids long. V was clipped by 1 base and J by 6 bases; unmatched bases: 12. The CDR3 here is CATSRVIAGVRSEQYF. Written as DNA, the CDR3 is TGTGCCACCAGCAGAGTTATTGCGGGAGTCCGTTCCGAGCAGTACTTC. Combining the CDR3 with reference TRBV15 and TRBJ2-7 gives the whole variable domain DAMVIQNPRYQVTQFGKPVTLSCSQTLNHNVMYWYQQKSSQAPKLLFHYYDKDFNNEADTPDNFQSRRPNTSFCFLDIRSPGLGDTAMYLCATSRVIAGVRSEQYFGPGTRLTVT.

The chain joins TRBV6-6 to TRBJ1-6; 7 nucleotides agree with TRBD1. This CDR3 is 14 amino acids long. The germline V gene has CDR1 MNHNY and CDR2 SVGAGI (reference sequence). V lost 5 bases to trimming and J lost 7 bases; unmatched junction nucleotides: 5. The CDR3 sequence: CASSPDRVNSPLHF. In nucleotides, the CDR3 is TGTGCCAGCAGTCCAGACAGGGTCAATTCACCCCTCCACTTT.

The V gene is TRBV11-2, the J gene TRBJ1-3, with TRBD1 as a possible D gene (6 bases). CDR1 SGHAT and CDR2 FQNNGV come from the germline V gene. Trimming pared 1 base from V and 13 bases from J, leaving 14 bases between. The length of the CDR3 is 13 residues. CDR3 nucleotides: TGTGCCAGCAGCTTAGTCTCGACAGGCCATATATATTTT. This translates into CASSLVSTGHIYF.

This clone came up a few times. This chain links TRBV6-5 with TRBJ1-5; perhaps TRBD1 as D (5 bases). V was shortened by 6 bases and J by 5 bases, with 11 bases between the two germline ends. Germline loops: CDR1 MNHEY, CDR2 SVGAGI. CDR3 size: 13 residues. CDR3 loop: CASSRGGDQPQHF. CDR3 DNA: TGTGCCAGCAGCCGTGGGGGGGATCAGCCCCAGCATTTT.

The chain's CDR3 is CASSPSTGGYNEQFF. CDR3 DNA sequence: TGTGCCAGCAGCCCCTCGACGGGTGGCTACAATGAGCAGTTCTTC. The V and J genes are TRBV7-8 and TRBJ2-1; D is unclear. V was cut by 5 bases and J by 3 bases, with 14 bases left in between. The CDR3 length is 15 residues. Germline V gene sequence: CDR1 SGHVS, CDR2 FQNEAQ.

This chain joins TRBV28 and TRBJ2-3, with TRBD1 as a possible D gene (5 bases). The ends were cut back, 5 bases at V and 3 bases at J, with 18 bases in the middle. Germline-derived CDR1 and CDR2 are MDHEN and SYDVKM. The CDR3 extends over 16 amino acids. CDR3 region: CASSRLQVQWTDTQYF. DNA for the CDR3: TGTGCCAGCAGTCGCCTACAGGTCCAGTGGACAGATACGCAGTATTTT.